One and the same sample provided the 22 T cell receptor beta chains below, sequenced in a study of identical twins. TCRdb redid the calling of the 5' RACE reads with MiXCR, one entry per CDR3 protein. The table shows about 490,000 distinct CDR3 sequences, with 15% occurring only once. This sample also appeared in a second study, on yellow fever vaccine responses in identical twins.

Sequences were obtained from CD4+ T cells sorted from blood. These receptors were collected from a woman under 30 in good health.

In this sample, this clonotype turned up a few times. The chain couples TRBV29-1 to TRBJ1-4; D is uncertain. Germline V gives CDR1 SQVTM, CDR2 ANQGSEA. The CDR3 loop spans 13 amino acids. Trimming removed 1 base from V and 8 bases from J, with 11 bases in between. The CDR3 here is CSVEVAIGEKLFF. CDR3 nucleotide sequence: TGCAGCGTTGAAGTGGCTATTGGGGAAAAACTGTTTTTT. Full variable domain (missing parts from reference TRBV29-1 and TRBJ1-4): SAVISQKPSRDICQRGTSLTIQCQVDSQVTMMFWYRQQPGQSLTLIATANQGSEATYESGFVIDKFPISRPNLTFSTLTVSNMSPEDSSIYLCSVEVAIGEKLFFGSGTQLSVL.

The chain has TRBV3-1 and TRBJ2-1, with 12 bases aligning to TRBD2. The CDR3 has 15 amino acids. Germline V gene sequence: CDR1 LGHDT, CDR2 YNNKEL (reference sequence). After removal of 4 bases from V and 4 bases from J, the junction contained 2 bases not matched to a gene. In DNA, the CDR3 is TGTGCCAGCAGCCGGACTAGCGGGGAGTACAATGAGCAGTTCTTC. Translated: CASSRTSGEYNEQFF.

The sample holds a few counts of this clonotype. The J gene is TRBJ2-5, the V gene TRBV12-3 or TRBV12-4; TRBD1 agrees at 8 bases. V shed 6 bases, J shed 6 bases, and the junction held 6 bases outside the gene matches. This CDR3 is built from 13 residues. CDR3 coding DNA: TGTGCCAGCAGCCTCGACAGGGGTCAGACCCAGTACTTC. Amino acids: CASSLDRGQTQYF.

V gene TRBV20-1 combines with J gene TRBJ2-2; 12 nucleotides line up with TRBD2. V lost 4 bases and J lost 0; bases outside the gene matches: 6. This CDR3 spans 17 amino acids. Germline V gives CDR1 DFQATT, CDR2 SNEGSKA (reference sequence). The CDR3 coding sequence is TGCAGTGCTACCACACTAGCGGGGGGATCGAACACCGGGGAGCTGTTTTTT. This translates into CSATTLAGGSNTGELFF.

This clonotype was detected only a few times. The chain joins TRBV5-1 to TRBJ2-2; a possible D gene is TRBD2 (6 bases). The CDR3 loop spans 17 amino acids. Trimming left V 1 base short and J 5 bases short, with 18 bases between. Germline V gives CDR1 SGHRS, CDR2 YFSETQ. CDR3 region: CASSLTGLAYRTGELFF. CDR3 coding DNA: TGCGCCAGCAGCTTGACAGGCCTAGCGTATCGGACCGGGGAGCTGTTTTTT.

This clonotype showed up just once. The chain carries TRBV9 and TRBJ2-5; 7 bases agree with TRBD1. CDR3 length equals 15 residues. Germline CDR1 is SGDLS and CDR2 is YYNGEE. The V gene end was trimmed by 2 bases and the J gene end by 2 bases; junction bases not matched to a gene: 6. In DNA form, the CDR3 reads TGTGCCAGCAGCGTGAAGTACAGGGGTCAAGAGACCCAGTACTTC. Translation gives CASSVKYRGQETQYF. Together with reference TRBV9 and TRBJ2-5, the CDR3 gives the full variable domain: DSGVTQTPKHLITATGQRVTLRCSPRSGDLSVYWYQQSLDQGLQFLIQYYNGEERAKGNILERFSAQQFPDLHSELNLSSLELGDSALYFCASSVKYRGQETQYFGPGTRLLVL.

The chain joins TRBV4-1 to TRBJ2-1; 9 positions match TRBD2. V dropped 4 bases and J dropped 6; count of bases not matched to a gene: 7. The CDR3 is made up of 15 amino acids. CDR1 is MGHRA and CDR2 is YSYEKL in the germline V gene. This chain's CDR3 is CASSLGAGGRNEQFF. CDR3 DNA sequence: TGCGCCAGCAGCCTCGGAGCGGGAGGACGCAATGAGCAGTTCTTC.

The rearrangement uses TRBV7-9 and TRBJ2-1; D is uncertain. Germline CDR1 reads SEHNR; CDR2 reads FQNEAQ (reference sequence). The CDR3 consists of 12 residues. The germline V and J ends were trimmed by 5 bases and 10 bases, with 12 bases remaining between them. Here the CDR3 reads CASSPRPKEQFF. The CDR3 DNA reads as TGTGCCAGCAGCCCCAGGCCGAAGGAGCAGTTCTTC. The variable domain in full, with the rest retrieved from reference TRBV7-9 and TRBJ2-1, is DTGVSQNPRHKITKRGQNVTFRCDPISEHNRLYWYRQTLGQGPEFLTYFQNEAQLEKSRLLSDRFSAERPKGSFSTLEIQRTEQGDSAMYLCASSPRPKEQFFGPGTRLTVL.

This clonotype came up a few times. This rearrangement joins TRBV12-3 or TRBV12-4 to TRBJ2-7; 8 bases map to TRBD1. This CDR3 has 15 residues. Trimming cost V 5 bases and J 2 bases; bases outside gene matches: 8. CDR3 residues: CASSPTGATTYEQYF. In nucleotides, the CDR3 is TGTGCCAGCAGTCCGACAGGGGCCACCACCTACGAGCAGTACTTC.

This clonotype has ten or more counts. The J gene is TRBJ2-7, the V gene TRBV12-3 or TRBV12-4; D gene unclear. The CDR3 contains 13 residues. V was clipped by 5 bases and J by 4 bases, with 12 bases between them. CDR3 DNA sequence: TGTGCCAGCAGTACCAAAGGAAGGTACGAGCAGTACTTC. This translates into CASSTKGRYEQYF.

The chain recombines TRBV12-3 or TRBV12-4 with TRBJ2-2; TRBD1 aligns across 8 bases. The CDR3 length is 14 residues. The V segment lost 5 bases and the J segment 7 bases; nucleotides outside the gene matches: 6. In nucleotides, the CDR3 is TGTGCCAGCAGTCCCAGACAGGGGAACGGGGAGCTGTTTTTT. Translated: CASSPRQGNGELFF.

There are a few counts of this clonotype. The rearrangement links TRBV5-1 to TRBJ2-1; the match to TRBD2 covers 8 bases. The CDR3 is made up of 16 amino acids. Germline trimming cut 2 bases from V and 5 bases from J; bases unmatched to any gene: 9. Germline CDR1 SGHRS, CDR2 YFSETQ. This chain's CDR3 is CASSLKAGGGNNEQFF. The CDR3 region has the DNA TGCGCCAGCAGCTTAAAGGCGGGAGGAGGAAACAATGAGCAGTTCTTC.

The chain is built from TRBV12-3 or TRBV12-4 and TRBJ2-1; 8 positions agree with TRBD2. CDR3 length equals 15 residues. Trimming at V came to 6 bases and at J to 6 bases, leaving 10 bases not matched to a gene. The CDR3 sequence is CASSTRGGLFNEQFF. In DNA, the CDR3 is TGTGCCAGCAGCACCCGGGGGGGCCTATTCAATGAGCAGTTCTTC.

This clonotype has only a few counts. The chain couples TRBV6-5 to TRBJ1-2; perhaps TRBD1 as D (5 bases). CDR3 length: 14 residues. The V gene's germline CDR1 is MNHEY and CDR2 SVGAGI. Trimming cost V 2 bases and J 2 bases, with 9 bases left between them. CDR3 residues: CASSYRGENYGYTF. DNA for the CDR3: TGTGCCAGCAGTTACCGGGGGGAAAACTATGGCTACACCTTC.

This clonotype turned up a few times. The chain joins TRBV6-1 to TRBJ2-7; either TRBD1 or TRBD2 may fit D (5 bases each). V lost 5 bases, J lost 4 bases, and 15 bases lay in between. The germline gives CDR1 MNHNS, CDR2 SASEGT. This CDR3 region has 14 residues. DNA for the CDR3: TGTGCCAGCAGTCTTCGGGACGGTCCATACGAGCAGTACGTC. It is translated as CASSLRDGPYEQYV.

The gene calls are TRBV7-3 and TRBJ2-3; 11 bases fit TRBD2. Trimming removed 0 bases from V and 5 bases from J; junction bases left unmatched: 7. The germline V gene has CDR1 SGHTA and CDR2 FQGTGA. The CDR3 consists of 17 residues. The chain's CDR3 is CASSLTFSGRARDTQYF. The CDR3 region has the DNA TGTGCCAGCAGCTTAACGTTTAGCGGGAGGGCCAGAGATACGCAGTATTTT. The variable domain in full, completed from reference TRBV7-3 and TRBJ2-3, reads GAGVSQTPSNKVTEKGKYVELRCDPISGHTALYWYRQSLGQGPEFLIYFQGTGAADDSGLPNDRFFAVRPEGSVSTLKIQRTERGDSAVYLCASSLTFSGRARDTQYFGPGTRLTVL.

This clonotype has just one count. V usage is TRBV2 and J usage is TRBJ2-1; 7 nucleotides match TRBD1. CDR3 size: 15 residues. V dropped 6 bases and J dropped 0; count of bases not matched to a gene: 5. Germline values: CDR1 SNHLY, CDR2 FYNNEI. For the CDR3, the DNA is TGTGCCAGCAGGGGGACAGCGTCCTCCTACAATGAGCAGTTCTTC. Translation: CASRGTASSYNEQFF.

The rearrangement links TRBV28 to TRBJ2-6; unclear D gene. The germline V gene has CDR1 MDHEN and CDR2 SYDVKM. There are 16 residues in the CDR3. V was cut by 2 bases and J by 2 bases, with 10 bases left in between. DNA for the CDR3: TGTGCCAGCAGTTTAGTTAAGCTCCCTGGGGCCAACGTCCTGACTTTC. Translation: CASSLVKLPGANVLTF.

The genes are TRBV12-3 or TRBV12-4 and TRBJ1-1, with D unresolved. The V gene lost 3 bases and the J gene lost 0 bases, with 14 bases spanning the gap. The CDR3 totals 16 residues. CDR3 amino acids: CASSLSLGRVNTEAFF. The DNA for the CDR3 is TGTGCCAGCAGTTTGTCCCTCGGTAGGGTGAACACTGAAGCTTTCTTT.

The gene calls are TRBV12-3 or TRBV12-4 and TRBJ2-5; D is ambiguous. The CDR3 contains 14 residues. Deletions cut 2 bases from V and 4 bases from J, with 11 bases between. The CDR3 DNA is TGTGCCAGCAGTTTACCCGAATGGGGAGAGACCCAGTACTTC. Its translation is CASSLPEWGETQYF.

The V gene is TRBV6-2 or TRBV6-3, the J gene TRBJ2-2; no clear D gene. There are 14 residues in the CDR3. The germline CDR1 and CDR2 sequences are MNHEY and SVGEGT. Trimming stripped 5 bases from V and 5 bases from J, with 12 bases between. The CDR3 loop reads CASSLLVGTGELFF. The CDR3 DNA sequence: TGTGCCAGCAGTCTCCTCGTGGGTACCGGGGAGCTGTTTTTT.

This clonotype was seen at least ten times. The junction departs from germline at one end; a sequencing error may be responsible. CDR3 in amino acids: CASGSGNTIYF. The CDR3 DNA sequence: TGCGCCAGCGGCTCTGGAAACACCATATATTTT. This chain uses TRBV6-2 or TRBV6-3 with TRBJ1-3; D not resolved. This CDR3 region has 11 residues. In germline, CDR1 is MNHEY, CDR2 SVGEGT.